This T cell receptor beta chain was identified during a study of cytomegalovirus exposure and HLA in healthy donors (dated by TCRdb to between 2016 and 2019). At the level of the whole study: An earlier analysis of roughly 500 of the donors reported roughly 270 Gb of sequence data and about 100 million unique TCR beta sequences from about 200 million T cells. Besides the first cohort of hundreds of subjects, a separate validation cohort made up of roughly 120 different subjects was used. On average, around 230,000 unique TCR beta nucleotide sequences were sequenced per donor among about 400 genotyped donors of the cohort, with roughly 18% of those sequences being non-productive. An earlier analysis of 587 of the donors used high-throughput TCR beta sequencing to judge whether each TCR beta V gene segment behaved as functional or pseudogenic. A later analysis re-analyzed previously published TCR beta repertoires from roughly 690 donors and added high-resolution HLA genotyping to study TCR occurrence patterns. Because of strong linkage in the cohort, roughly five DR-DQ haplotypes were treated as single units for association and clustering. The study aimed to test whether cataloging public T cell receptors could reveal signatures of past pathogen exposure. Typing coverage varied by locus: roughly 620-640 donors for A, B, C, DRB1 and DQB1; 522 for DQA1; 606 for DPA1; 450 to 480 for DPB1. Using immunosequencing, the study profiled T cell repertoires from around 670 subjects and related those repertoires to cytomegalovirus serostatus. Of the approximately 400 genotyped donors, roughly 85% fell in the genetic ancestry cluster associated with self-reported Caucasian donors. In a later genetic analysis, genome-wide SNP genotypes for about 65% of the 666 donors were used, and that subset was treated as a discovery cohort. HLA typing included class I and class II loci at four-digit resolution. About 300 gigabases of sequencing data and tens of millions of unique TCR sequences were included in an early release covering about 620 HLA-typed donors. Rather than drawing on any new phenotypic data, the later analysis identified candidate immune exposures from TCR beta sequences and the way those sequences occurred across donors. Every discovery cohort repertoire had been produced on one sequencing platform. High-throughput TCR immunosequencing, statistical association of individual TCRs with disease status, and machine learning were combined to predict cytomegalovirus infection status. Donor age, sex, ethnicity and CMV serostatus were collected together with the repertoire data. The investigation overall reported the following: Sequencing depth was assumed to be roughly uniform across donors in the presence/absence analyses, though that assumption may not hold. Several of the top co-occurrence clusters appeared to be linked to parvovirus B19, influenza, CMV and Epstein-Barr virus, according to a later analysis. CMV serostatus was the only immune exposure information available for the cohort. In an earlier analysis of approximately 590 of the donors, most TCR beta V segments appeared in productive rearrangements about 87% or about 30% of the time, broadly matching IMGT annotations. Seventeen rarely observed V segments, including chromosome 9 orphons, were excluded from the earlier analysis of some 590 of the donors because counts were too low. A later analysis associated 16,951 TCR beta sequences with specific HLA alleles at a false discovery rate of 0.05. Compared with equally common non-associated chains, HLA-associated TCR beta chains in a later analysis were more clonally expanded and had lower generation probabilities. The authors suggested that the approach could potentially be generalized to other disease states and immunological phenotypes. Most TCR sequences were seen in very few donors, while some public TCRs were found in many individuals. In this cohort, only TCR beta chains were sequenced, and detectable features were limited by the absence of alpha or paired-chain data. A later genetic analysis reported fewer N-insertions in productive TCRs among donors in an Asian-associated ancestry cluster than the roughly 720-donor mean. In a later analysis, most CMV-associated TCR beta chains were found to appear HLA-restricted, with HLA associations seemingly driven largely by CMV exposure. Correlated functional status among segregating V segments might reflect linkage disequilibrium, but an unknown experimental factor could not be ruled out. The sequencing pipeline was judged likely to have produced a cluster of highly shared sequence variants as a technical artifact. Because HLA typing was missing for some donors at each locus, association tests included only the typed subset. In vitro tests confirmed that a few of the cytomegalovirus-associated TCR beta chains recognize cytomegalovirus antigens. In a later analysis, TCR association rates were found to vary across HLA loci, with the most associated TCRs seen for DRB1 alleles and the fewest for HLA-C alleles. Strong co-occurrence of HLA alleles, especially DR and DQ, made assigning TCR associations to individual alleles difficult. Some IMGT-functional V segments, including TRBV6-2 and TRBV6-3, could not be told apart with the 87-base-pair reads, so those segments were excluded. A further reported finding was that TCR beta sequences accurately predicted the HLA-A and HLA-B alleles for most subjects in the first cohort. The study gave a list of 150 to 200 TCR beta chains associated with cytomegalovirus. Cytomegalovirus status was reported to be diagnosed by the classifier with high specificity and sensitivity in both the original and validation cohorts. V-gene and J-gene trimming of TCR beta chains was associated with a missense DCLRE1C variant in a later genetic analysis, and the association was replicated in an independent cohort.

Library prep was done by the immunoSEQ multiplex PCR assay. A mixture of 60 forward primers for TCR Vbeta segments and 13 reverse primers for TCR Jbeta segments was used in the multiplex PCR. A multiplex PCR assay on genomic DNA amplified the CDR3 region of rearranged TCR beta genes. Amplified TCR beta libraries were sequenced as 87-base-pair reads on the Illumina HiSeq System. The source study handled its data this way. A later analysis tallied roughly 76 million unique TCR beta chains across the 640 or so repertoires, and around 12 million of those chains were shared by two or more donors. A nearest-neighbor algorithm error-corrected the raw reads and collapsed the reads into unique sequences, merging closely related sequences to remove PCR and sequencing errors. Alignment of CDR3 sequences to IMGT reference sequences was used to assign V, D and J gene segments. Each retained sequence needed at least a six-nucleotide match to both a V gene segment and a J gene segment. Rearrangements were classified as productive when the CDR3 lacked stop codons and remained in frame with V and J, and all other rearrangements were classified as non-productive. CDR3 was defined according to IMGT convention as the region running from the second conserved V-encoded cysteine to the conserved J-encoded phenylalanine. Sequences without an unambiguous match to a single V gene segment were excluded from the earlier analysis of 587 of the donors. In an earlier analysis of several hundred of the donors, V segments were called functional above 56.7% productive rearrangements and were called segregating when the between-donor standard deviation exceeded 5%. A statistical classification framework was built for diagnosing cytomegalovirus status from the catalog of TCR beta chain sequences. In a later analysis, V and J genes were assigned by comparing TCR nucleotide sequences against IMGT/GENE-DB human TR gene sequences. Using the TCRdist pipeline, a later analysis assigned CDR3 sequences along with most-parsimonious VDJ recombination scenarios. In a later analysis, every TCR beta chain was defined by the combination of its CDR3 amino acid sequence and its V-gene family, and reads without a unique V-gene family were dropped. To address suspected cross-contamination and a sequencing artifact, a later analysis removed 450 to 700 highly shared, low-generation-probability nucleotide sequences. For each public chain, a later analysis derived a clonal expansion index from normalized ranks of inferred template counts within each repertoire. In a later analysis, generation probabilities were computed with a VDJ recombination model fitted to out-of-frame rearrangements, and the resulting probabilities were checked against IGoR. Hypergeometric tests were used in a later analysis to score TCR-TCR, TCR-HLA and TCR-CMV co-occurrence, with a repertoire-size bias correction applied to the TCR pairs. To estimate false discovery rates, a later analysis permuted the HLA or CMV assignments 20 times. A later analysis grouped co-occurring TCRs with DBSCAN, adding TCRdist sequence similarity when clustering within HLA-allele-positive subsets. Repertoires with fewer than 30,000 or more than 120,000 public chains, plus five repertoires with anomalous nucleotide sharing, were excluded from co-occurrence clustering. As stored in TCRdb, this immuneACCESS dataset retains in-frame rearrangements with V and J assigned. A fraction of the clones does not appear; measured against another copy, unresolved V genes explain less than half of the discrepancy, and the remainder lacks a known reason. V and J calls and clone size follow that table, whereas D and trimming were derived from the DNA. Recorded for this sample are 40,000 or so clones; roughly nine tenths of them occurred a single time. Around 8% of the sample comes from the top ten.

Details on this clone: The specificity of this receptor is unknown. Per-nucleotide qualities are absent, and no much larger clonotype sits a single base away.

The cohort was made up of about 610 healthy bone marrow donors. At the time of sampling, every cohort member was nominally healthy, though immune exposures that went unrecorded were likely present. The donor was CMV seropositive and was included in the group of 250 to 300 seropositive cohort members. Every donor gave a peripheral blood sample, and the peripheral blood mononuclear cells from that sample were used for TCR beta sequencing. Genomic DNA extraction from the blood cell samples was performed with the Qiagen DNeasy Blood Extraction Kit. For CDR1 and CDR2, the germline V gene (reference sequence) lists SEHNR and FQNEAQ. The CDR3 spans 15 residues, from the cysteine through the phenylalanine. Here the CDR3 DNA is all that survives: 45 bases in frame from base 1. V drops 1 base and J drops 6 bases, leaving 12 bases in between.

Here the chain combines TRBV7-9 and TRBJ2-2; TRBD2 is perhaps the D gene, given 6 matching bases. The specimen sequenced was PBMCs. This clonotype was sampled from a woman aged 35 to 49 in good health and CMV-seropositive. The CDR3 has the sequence CASSLGIRDSGELFF. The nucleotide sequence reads TGTGCCAGCAGCTTAGGAATAAGGGACTCCGGGGAGCTGTTTTTT.